One and the same sample provided the 19 T cell receptor beta chains below, sequenced in a study of CD8+ T cells in alopecia areata. Pooled cells of cutaneous lymph node origin were sorted on CD4, CD8alpha, NKG2D, NKG2ACE and other markers. Following RNA extraction, reverse transcription yielded cDNA that acted as the sequencing template. This table comes from immunoSEQ multiplex PCR, and its TCRdb copy is limited to in-frame clones, with some not included. This sample comprises some 1,700 clones, none seen once only. The sample taken for sequencing was CD8+ T cells sorted from a lymph node. These receptors all stem from a C3H/HeJ mouse with alopecia areata. MHC haplotype: H2-k.

Concerning this clone itself: The gene symbols are mouse symbols. Read data end 4 residues before the CDR3 end; the end is taken from the germline J gene. The chain is built from TRBV19 and TRBJ2-5, with 7 bases that match TRBD2. This CDR3 spans 13 amino acids. The V gene's germline CDR1 is FNHDT and CDR2 SITEND (reference sequence). The CDR3: CASSIWGKDTQYF. The part of the CDR3 DNA that was read is TGTGCCAGCAGTATCTGGGGGAAAGAC.

At least ten counts were recorded for this clone. Mouse names are used for the genes. The read ends 4 residues shy of where the CDR3 ends; the end is completed using the germline J gene. The chain joins TRBV13-2 to TRBJ1-2; a weak D match, TRBD1 (6 bases). The CDR3 extends over 14 amino acids. V gave up 5 bases and J gave up 0 bases, with 11 bases separating them. The germline V gene has CDR1 NNHNN and CDR2 SYGAGS (reference sequence). Partial CDR3 DNA: TGTGCCAGCGGCCACAGGGATGCAAACTCC. Translated, it gives CASGHRDANS. The CDR3 reads in full as CASGHRDANSDYTF.

This clone was detected ten times or more. The germline and genes are mouse ones. The CDR3 end is not reached by the read, which stops 4 residues before it; the germline J gene fills it in. This sample also contains other DNA sequences that code for the same CDR3. This chain connects TRBV5 to TRBJ2-3; D possibly corresponds to TRBD2 (6 bases). Per germline, CDR1 LGHNA and CDR2 YNLKQL (reference sequence). Trimming removed 0 bases from V and 0 bases from J, with 7 bases in between. This CDR3 has 15 residues. Partial CDR3 DNA: TGTGCCAGCAGCCAAGACTGGGGTAGTGCAGAA. This translates into CASSQDWGSAE. The whole CDR3 reads CASSQDWGSAETLYF.

This clone was counted a few times. Any gene name here is a mouse gene name. The DNA ends 4 residues before the CDR3 does, and the rest of the CDR3 is filled in from the germline J gene. The chain has TRBV5 and TRBJ2-7; 7 bases are shared with TRBD2. Germline CDR1 reads LGHNA; CDR2 reads YNLKQL (reference sequence). J lost 2 bases, V lost 0 bases, and 1 base had no gene match. The CDR3 runs 14 residues. CDR3 residues: CASSQDLGAYEQYF. The sequenced part of the CDR3 DNA is TGTGCCAGCAGCCAAGACCTGGGGGCCTAT.

This clone has more than one count but fewer than ten. Here the gene names and germline are mouse. The observed sequence ends 3 residues before the CDR3 terminus, with the missing tail filled in from the germline J gene. The chain is built from TRBV13-2 and TRBJ1-6; tentatively, D is TRBD1 (5 bases). TRBJ1-6 is sorted into the ORF group, with uncertain function. The CDR3 is 14 amino acids. The germline gives CDR1 NNHNN, CDR2 SYGAGS (reference sequence). Partial CDR3 DNA: TGTGCCAGCGGTGTGGACACCGGTTACTTCGCC. Its translation is CASGVDTGYFA. The CDR3 in its entirety is CASGVDTGYFALYF.

Concerning this clone: Mouse names are used for the genes. The read ends 3 residues before the CDR3 terminus; that terminus is restored from the germline J gene. The chain has TRBV5 and TRBJ1-6, with D possibly TRBD1 on 6 matching bases. TRBJ1-6 is annotated as an ORF whose role is uncertain. The germline V and J ends were trimmed by 0 bases and 4 bases, with 13 bases remaining between them. Germline V lookup: CDR1 LGHNA, CDR2 YNLKQL (reference sequence). The CDR3 sequence is 17 residues long. This chain's CDR3 is CASSQDEWDKYNSPLYF. The covered CDR3 bases are TGTGCCAGCAGCCAAGATGAGTGGGACAAGTATAATTCGCCC.

This clone occurred a few times. The listed genes are named as in mouse. CDR3 protein: CASGSANTEVFF. The sequenced CDR3 bases are TGTGCCAGCGGATCAGCAAACACA. The chain is built from TRBV13-2 and TRBJ1-1, with no clear D. The CDR3 goes on 4 residues after the read ends, and that part is filled in from the germline J gene. The V end was cut by 5 bases, the J end by 0 bases, with 5 bases between. Germline assignment: CDR1 NNHNN and CDR2 SYGAGS (reference sequence). The CDR3 length is 12 residues.

This clone was detected many times. Mouse germline and gene names are used. The read ends 4 residues before the CDR3 terminus; that terminus is restored from the germline J gene. The chain recombines TRBV13-1 with TRBJ2-3, with 9 bases identical to TRBD1. The ends lost 2 bases at V and 0 bases at J; junction bases unmatched: 1. This CDR3 has 15 amino acids. Germline loops: CDR1 NSHNY, CDR2 SYGAGN. CDR3 protein: CASSEDRGSAETLYF. CDR3 DNA (partial): TGTGCCAGCAGTGAAGACAGGGGGAGTGCAGAA.

In regard to this clone: Gene names and germline refer to mouse. The sequence runs out 4 residues before the end of the CDR3; the remainder is reconstructed from the germline J gene. The chain couples TRBV19 to TRBJ1-2; possibly TRBD1 for D (6 bases). The V end lost 5 bases, the J end lost 0 bases, and 11 bases lay between the germline ends. The CDR3 extends over 14 amino acids. Germline assignment: CDR1 FNHDT and CDR2 SITEND (reference sequence). The covered CDR3 bases are TGTGCCAGCAGACGGGACACTGCAAACTCC. Residues: CASRRDTANS. The whole CDR3 region reads CASRRDTANSDYTF. Full variable domain (rest looked up from reference TRBV19 and TRBJ1-2): GGIITQTPKFLIGQEGQKLTLKCQQNFNHDTMYWYRQDSGKGLRLIYYSITENDLQKGDLSEGYDASREKKSSFSLTVTSAQKNEMAVFLCASRRDTANSDYTFGSGTRLLVI.

This clone was observed a handful of times. These gene names are mouse names. The read falls 4 residues short of the CDR3 end, and the missing part is taken from the germline J gene. At the DNA level, this CDR3 is encoded by other sequences in the same sample as well. The V call is TRBV19, the J call TRBJ1-2; 7 positions agree with TRBD1. Germline V CDR1 and CDR2: FNHDT, SITEND (reference sequence). Germline trimming cut 4 bases from V and 0 bases from J; bases unmatched to any gene: 3. There are 14 residues in the CDR3. CDR3 sequence reads: CASSPDRANSDYTF. The part of the CDR3 DNA that was read is TGTGCCAGCAGTCCCGACAGGGCAAACTCC.

The table lists this clone with many counts. Mouse gene names and germline throughout. The sequenced fragment ends 4 residues before the CDR3 boundary, so the rest is inferred from the germline J gene. The J gene is TRBJ2-1, the V gene TRBV1; TRBD1 matches at 11 bases. The V and J ends lost 4 bases and 3 bases, in that order; junction bases with no gene match: 2. Germline CDR1 reads NSQYPW; CDR2 reads LRSPGD (reference sequence). The CDR3 loop spans 15 amino acids. Incomplete CDR3 DNA: TGCACCTGCAGTGTCGGGACAGGGGGCTATGCT. This codes for CTCSVGTGGYA. The complete CDR3 sequence is CTCSVGTGGYAEQFF.

This clone was counted a few times. Mouse germline and gene names are used. The read stops 4 residues short of the end of the CDR3; the missing end is completed from the germline J gene. This sequence joins TRBV13-3 and TRBJ2-1, with 10 bases that match TRBD1. This CDR3 is built from 14 residues. Per the germline V gene, CDR1 is NNHDY and CDR2 is SYVADS. V dropped 7 bases and J dropped 3; count of bases not matched to a gene: 4. CDR3 residues: CASSRTGGYAEQFF. Partial CDR3 DNA: TGTGCCAGCTCTCGGACAGGGGGCTATGCT.

As regards this clone: Gene names and germline match the mouse. CDR3: CASSDDDWGGAGYEQYF. CDR3 bases read: TGTGCCAGCAGTGATGACGACTGGGGGGGCGCTGGCTAT. The chain links TRBV13-1 to TRBJ2-7, with 12 nucleotides matching TRBD2. The CDR3 is cut off 4 residues early in the read; its end comes from the germline J gene. The CDR3 is made up of 17 amino acids. Germline trimming cut 0 bases from V and 3 bases from J; bases unmatched to any gene: 7. Germline V gene data show CDR1 as NSHNY and CDR2 as SYGAGN.

This clone has a handful of counts. Gene names are the mouse ones. The read ends 4 residues before the CDR3 terminus; that terminus is restored from the germline J gene. The rearrangement joins TRBV14 to TRBJ2-5, with 9 bases matching TRBD1. The CDR3 loop spans 15 amino acids. V shed 5 bases and J 2 bases; nucleotides not matched to a gene: 6. Germline CDR1 SGHDT, CDR2 FRDEAV. The covered CDR3 bases are TGTGCCAGCAGCCGGGACAGGGTGGGCCAAGAC. Its protein product is CASSRDRVGQD. The entire CDR3 sequence reads CASSRDRVGQDTQYF.

This clone was seen only a few times. Gene labels here are mouse ones. The CDR3 end is not reached by the read, which stops 4 residues before it; the germline J gene fills it in. The rearrangement uses TRBV15 and TRBJ2-5, with D possibly TRBD2 on 6 matching bases. The CDR3 length is 13 residues. Germline lookup yields CDR1 SGHND and CDR2 FRSKSL. The CDR3 spells CASSLAGGDTQYF. The CDR3 DNA, read in part, is TGTGCCAGCAGTTTAGCTGGGGGAGAC.

Comment on this clone: The listed genes are named as in mouse. The read terminates 4 residues before the CDR3 end, so the remaining end is supplied by the germline J gene. V is TRBV19 and J is TRBJ2-1; 8 nucleotides align to TRBD2. This CDR3 spans 15 amino acids. Germline V gene lookup returns CDR1 FNHDT and CDR2 SITEND (reference sequence). J lost 1 base, V lost 6 bases, and 6 bases had no gene match. This chain's CDR3 is CASTSGGANYAEQFF. The covered CDR3 bases are TGTGCCAGCACCTCCGGGGGGGCCAACTATGCT.

By sample share, this clone is hyperexpanded. The gene symbols are mouse symbols. The DNA ends 4 residues before the CDR3 does, and the rest of the CDR3 is filled in from the germline J gene. The chain recombines TRBV13-1 with TRBJ1-1, with D maybe TRBD1 (5 bases). The CDR3 spans 14 residues. Germline loops: CDR1 NSHNY, CDR2 SYGAGN. This chain's CDR3 is CASSEGLGGREVFF. The CDR3 bases that were read are TGTGCCAGCAGTGAGGGACTGGGGGGGAGA.

This clone is medium-sized by share. Gene labels here are mouse ones. The CDR3 end is not reached by the read, which stops 4 residues before it; the germline J gene fills it in. The chain couples TRBV17 to TRBJ2-2; D may be TRBD1 (7 bases). This CDR3 spans 17 amino acids. Trimming left V 2 bases short and J 0 bases short, with 13 bases between. Germline V lookup: CDR1 MNHDT, CDR2 YYDKIL. The sequenced CDR3 bases are TGTGCTAGCAGTAGAATGAGGGGGCGCTCAAACACCGGG. Its protein is CASSRMRGRSNTG. The whole CDR3 protein reads CASSRMRGRSNTGQLYF.

This clone appeared a few times. Germline and genes: mouse. Read coverage stops 4 residues before the CDR3 terminus; the germline J gene supplies the remainder. The chain is built from TRBV13-2 and TRBJ2-7; 7 positions agree with TRBD2. Germline CDR1 NNHNN, CDR2 SYGAGS (reference sequence). V shed 2 bases, J shed 3 bases, and the junction held 2 bases outside the gene matches. The CDR3 is 13 residues long. The CDR3 region is CASGEDWSYEQYF. CDR3 DNA (partial): TGTGCCAGCGGTGAGGACTGGAGCTAT.